This T cell receptor beta chain emerged from a study of long-term antiretroviral therapy in people with HIV. Study findings and constraints: Dominance of pre-ART expanded clones persisted, fluctuating and often declining after ART. Transplant donor controls retained higher diversity, though diversity increased after ART.

Researchers ran immunoSEQ v3.0 at survey level. TCRdb keeps only in-frame clones here, not all; method: immunoSEQ multiplex PCR. The data hold more than 25,000 clones, with 60% to 80% observed a single time. Germline V gene lookup returns CDR1 MNHEY and CDR2 SVGAGI. Losses at the gene ends were 0 bases for V and 7 bases for J; bases not matched to a gene: 6. The CDR3 spans 15 residues. Details on this clone: Antigen: not known.

This chain joins TRBV6-5 and TRBJ2-4; TRBD1 aligns across 7 bases. This TCR derives from a man aged 25-45 years with HIV. The sample in question was unsorted PBMCs, obtained 2.1 years after starting antiretroviral therapy. Here the CDR3 DNA reads TGTGCCAGCAGTTACTCGAGACAGGGTGCCAACATTCAGTACTTC. Protein: CASSYSRQGANIQYF.